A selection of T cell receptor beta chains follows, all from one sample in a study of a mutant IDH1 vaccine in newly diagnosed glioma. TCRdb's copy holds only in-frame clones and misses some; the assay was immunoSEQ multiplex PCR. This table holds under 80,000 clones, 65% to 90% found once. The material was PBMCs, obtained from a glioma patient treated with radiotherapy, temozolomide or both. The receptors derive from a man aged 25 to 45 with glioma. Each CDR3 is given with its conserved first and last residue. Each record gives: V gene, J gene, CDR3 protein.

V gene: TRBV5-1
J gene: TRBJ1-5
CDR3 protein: CASSLEGGEYQPQHF

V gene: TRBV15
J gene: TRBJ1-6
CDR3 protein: CATSRGMSGLNSPLHF

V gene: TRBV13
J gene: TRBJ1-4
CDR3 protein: CASSFVGGEGEKLFF

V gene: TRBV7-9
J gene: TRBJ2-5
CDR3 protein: CASSPGTSGGVQETQYF

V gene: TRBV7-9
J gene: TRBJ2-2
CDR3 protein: CASSLAGQGSALDTGELFF

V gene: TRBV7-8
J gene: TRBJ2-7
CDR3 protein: CASSLVGRVNEQYF

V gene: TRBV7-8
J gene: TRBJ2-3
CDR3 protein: CASSLAQGTSTDTQYF

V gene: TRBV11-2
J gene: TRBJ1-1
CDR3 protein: CASSLAQGWNTEAFF

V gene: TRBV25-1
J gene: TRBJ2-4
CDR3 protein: CASSDKGGMAKNIQYF

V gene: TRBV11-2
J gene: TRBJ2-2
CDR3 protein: CASSNEGLENTGELFF

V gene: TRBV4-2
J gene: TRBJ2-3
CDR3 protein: CASSQAGDSDTQYF

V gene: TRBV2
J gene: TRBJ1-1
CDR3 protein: CANSGRAFPGQGRTEAFF

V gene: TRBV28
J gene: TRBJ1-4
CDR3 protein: CASSLPDRSGEKLFF

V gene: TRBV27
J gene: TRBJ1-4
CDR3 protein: CASSLGQFATNEKLFF

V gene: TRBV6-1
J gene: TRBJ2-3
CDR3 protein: CASSEAAASTDTQYF

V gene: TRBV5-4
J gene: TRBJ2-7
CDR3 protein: CASSLYAGTYEQYF

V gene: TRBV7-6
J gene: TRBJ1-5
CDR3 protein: CASSLYGPGTGVADQPQHF

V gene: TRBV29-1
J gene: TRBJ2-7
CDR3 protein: CSVGRAGVEQYF

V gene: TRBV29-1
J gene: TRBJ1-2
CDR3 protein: CSVRQYLHQGSYGYTF

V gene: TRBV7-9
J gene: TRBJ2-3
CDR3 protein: CASSSTGGVRSRDTQYF

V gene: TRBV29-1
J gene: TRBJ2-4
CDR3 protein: CSVEWVGQGTKNIQYF

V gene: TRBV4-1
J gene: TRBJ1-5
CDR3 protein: CASSQSTVGTSNQPQHF

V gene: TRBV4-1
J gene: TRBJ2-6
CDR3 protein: CASSQDAGANVLTF

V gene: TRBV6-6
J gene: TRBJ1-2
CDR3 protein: CASRAGTRGYTF

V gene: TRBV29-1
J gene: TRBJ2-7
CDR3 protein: CSVETGGTYEQYF

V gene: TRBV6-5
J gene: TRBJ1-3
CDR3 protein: CASRRQGSGNTIYF

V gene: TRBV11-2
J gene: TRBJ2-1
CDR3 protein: CASHGASNYNEQFF